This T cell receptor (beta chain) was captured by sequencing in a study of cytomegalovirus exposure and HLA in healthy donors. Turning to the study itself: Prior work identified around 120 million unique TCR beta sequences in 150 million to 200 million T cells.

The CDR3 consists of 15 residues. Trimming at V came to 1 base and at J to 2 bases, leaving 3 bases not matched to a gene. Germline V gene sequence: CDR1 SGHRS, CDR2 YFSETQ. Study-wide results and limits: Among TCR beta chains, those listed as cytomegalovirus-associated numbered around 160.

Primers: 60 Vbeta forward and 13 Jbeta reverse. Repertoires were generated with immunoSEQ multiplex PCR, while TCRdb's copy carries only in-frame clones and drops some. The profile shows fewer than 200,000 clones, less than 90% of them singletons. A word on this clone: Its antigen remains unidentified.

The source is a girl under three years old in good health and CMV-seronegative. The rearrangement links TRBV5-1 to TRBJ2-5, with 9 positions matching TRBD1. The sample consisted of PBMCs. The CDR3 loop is CASSLSGTGQETQYF. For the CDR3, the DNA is TGCGCCAGCAGCTTGTCCGGGACAGGGCAAGAGACCCAGTACTTC.